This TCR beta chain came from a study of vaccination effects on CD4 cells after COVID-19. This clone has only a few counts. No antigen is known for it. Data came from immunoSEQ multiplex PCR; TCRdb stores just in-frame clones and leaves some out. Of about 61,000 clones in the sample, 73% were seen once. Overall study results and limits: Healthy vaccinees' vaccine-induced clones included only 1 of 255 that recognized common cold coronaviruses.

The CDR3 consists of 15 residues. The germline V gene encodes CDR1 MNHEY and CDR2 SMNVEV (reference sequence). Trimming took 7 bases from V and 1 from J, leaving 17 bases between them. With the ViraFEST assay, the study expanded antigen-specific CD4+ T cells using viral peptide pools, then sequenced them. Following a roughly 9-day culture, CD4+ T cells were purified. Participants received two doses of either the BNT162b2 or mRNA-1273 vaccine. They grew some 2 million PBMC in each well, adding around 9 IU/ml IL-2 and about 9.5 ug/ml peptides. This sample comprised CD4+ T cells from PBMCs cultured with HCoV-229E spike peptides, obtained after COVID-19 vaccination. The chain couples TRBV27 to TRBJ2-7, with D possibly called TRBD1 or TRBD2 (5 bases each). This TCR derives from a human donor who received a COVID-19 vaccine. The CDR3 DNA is TGTGCCAGCACTGTCCAGGGAAGAGGGTCCTACGAGCAGTACGTC. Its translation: CASTVQGRGSYEQYV.